The clone carrying this T cell receptor beta chain was recorded at least ten times. As yet, its antigen is unknown. The sample is drawn from a study of prognosis after radiotherapy for stage I lung cancer. The overall study: Patients with tumors diagnosed as squamous cell carcinoma numbered more than 5, and those with adenocarcinoma twelve. Study-wide results and limits: Samples before stereotactic body radiation therapy had more unique TCR clones (median around 10,000 versus 6,900).

Genomic DNA was the source, and TCR beta CDR3 was amplified from it by two-round multiplex PCR. Initially, in first-round PCR, primers specific to each TRBV and TRBJ gene were used. TCRdb re-called the multiplex PCR reads through MiXCR, storing one row per CDR3 protein. The data show over 25,000 distinct CDR3 sequences, roughly 46% seen once. The germline V gene encodes CDR1 SGHRS and CDR2 YFSETQ. The ends lost 3 bases at V and 2 bases at J; junction bases unmatched: 3. The CDR3 loop spans 15 amino acids. This TCR was recovered from a donor aged 50 or older with non-small cell lung cancer. This specimen was PBMCs, taken before or after stereotactic body radiation therapy (not recorded which). This sequence joins TRBV5-1 and TRBJ2-2; TRBD2 agrees at 8 bases. In DNA form, the CDR3 reads TGCGCCAGCAGCTCGACTAGCGCTAACACCGGGGAGCTGTTTTTT. Translating gives CASSSTSANTGELFF.